The clone carrying this T cell receptor (beta chain) was observed a handful of times. The data stem from a study of blood T cell repertoires in COVID-19. About the research overall: PBMCs, B-cell-depleted T cells, or T cells were the source of the cDNA or gDNA that made up the material.

Here immunoSEQ multiplex PCR was the method, and the copy in TCRdb shows in-frame clones only, minus some. The profile shows under 150,000 clones, nearly 90% of them singletons. The CDR3 loop spans 17 amino acids. The V end lost 4 bases, the J end lost 8 bases, and 26 bases lay between the germline ends. Germline CDR1 is SEHNR and CDR2 is FQNEAQ (reference sequence). This chain uses TRBV7-9 with TRBJ1-2, with D possibly being TRBD1 (5 bases). The sample was peripheral blood. The TCR was taken from a woman in her seventies who had recovered from COVID-19. The CDR3 loop reads CASSSYPRLGRAGGYTF. The CDR3 DNA reads as TGTGCCAGCAGCTCATATCCCCGACTAGGCAGGGCGGGGGGCTACACCTTC.